This TCR beta chain was recovered during a study of OX40 agonist ivuxolimab in advanced cancers. Across the study: Ivuxolimab is a fully human IgG2 antibody that activates OX40 (CD134).

Study-wide results and caveats: The expanded peripheral T cells' antigen specificity was not determined.

Unmatched junction bases numbered 8, after V lost 5 bases and J lost 2 bases. The CDR3 is 15 residues long. Germline V gives CDR1 SGHTA, CDR2 FQGTGA. The repertoire was sequenced with immunoSEQ multiplex PCR; TCRdb's copy has only in-frame clones and lacks some. The repertoire holds tens of thousands of clones, approximately 88% seen once, with 6% to 9.5% in the top ten. This clone was observed many times. Antigen specificity is unknown. Sequences were derived from CD4+ or CD8+ T cells sorted from blood, sampled in a trial of the OX40 agonist ivuxolimab. This sequence was found in an adult with an advanced solid tumor such as melanoma, head and neck, liver or kidney cancer. This chain uses TRBV7-3 with TRBJ2-5, with TRBD1 matching 7 bases. DNA of the CDR3: TGTGCCAGCAGCCCTCTGGGACAGCCGCAAGAGACCCAGTACTTC. It yields the protein CASSPLGQPQETQYF.